This TCR beta chain was recorded in a study of identical twins. Whole-study findings and limits: The analysis was cross-sectional rather than longitudinal within donors. The abundant beta clonotypes from cord blood had fewer insertions, and memory repertoires had none of this. Less excess twin sharing appeared in beta out-of-frame sequences. Researchers caution that invariant MAIT and iNKT cells could partly confound zero-insertion analyses.

This clonotype was detected a few times. The antigen is not known. With 2 bases clipped from V and 1 base from J, the junction kept 7 bases outside the gene matches. This CDR3 has 18 amino acids. The V gene's germline CDR1 is MNHEY and CDR2 SMNVEV (reference sequence). Via MiXCR, TCRdb re-called the 5' RACE reads, giving one row per CDR3 protein. This table holds some 200,000 distinct CDR3 sequences, 7.5% found once. These same records also appear under a second study, on yellow fever vaccine responses in identical twins.

The clonotype comes from a woman aged 18-29 years in good health. The genes are TRBV27 and TRBJ2-2, with 10 bases fitting TRBD2. Specimen: memory (CD45RO+) T cells sorted from blood. CDR3 DNA sequence: TGTGCCAGCAGTTTACGAGGTAGCGGGGGGTTGAACACCGGGGAGCTGTTTTTT. Its translation is CASSLRGSGGLNTGELFF.